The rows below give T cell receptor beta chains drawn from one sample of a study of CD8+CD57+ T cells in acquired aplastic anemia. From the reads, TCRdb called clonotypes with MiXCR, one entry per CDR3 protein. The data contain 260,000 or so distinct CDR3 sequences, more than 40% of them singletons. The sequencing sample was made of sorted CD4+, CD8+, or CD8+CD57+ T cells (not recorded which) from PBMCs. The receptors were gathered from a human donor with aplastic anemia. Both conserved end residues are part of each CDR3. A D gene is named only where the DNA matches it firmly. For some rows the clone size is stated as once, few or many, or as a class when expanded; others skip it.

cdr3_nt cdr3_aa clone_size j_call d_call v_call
TGTGCCATCACCCAAGCCATGGACTATGGCTACACCTTC CAITQAMDYGYTF few TRBJ1-2 . TRBV10-3
TGTGCCAGCAGCCTACCAGGAGGGACCCAGTACTTC CASSLPGGTQYF once TRBJ2-5 . TRBV7-3
TGCGCCAGCAGCCTTGACACAGGGGGGAATCAGCCCCAGCATTTT CASSLDTGGNQPQHF . TRBJ1-5 TRBD1 TRBV4-1
TGTGCCAGCAGTGCCTGGGGGCTCACCGGGGAGCTGTTTTTT CASSAWGLTGELFF once TRBJ2-2 . TRBV2
TGTGCCAGCAGTTACCAGATTAATTCACCCCTCCACTTT CASSYQINSPLHF . TRBJ1-6 . TRBV6-5
TGCGCCAGCAGCTTGGCCGACTCAGATACGCAGTATTTT CASSLADSDTQYF . TRBJ2-3 . TRBV5-1
TGTGCCAGCAGCTACCACCGGGACAGGGTCTACACCTTC CASSYHRDRVYTF . TRBJ1-2 TRBD1 TRBV7-6
TGTGCCAGTAGTATTCCGGGACGGATGAACACTGAAGCTTTCTTT CASSIPGRMNTEAFF many TRBJ1-1 . TRBV19
TGCAGCGTTATGGCAACCTCTGGAAACACCATATATTTT CSVMATSGNTIYF . TRBJ1-3 . TRBV29-1
TGTGCCATCAGTTGGACTAGCGGGAGGATGGGTTACAATGAGCAGTTCTTC CAISWTSGRMGYNEQFF . TRBJ2-1 TRBD2 TRBV10-3
TGTGCCACCAGCAGAGTCCCCGGGACAGGGGGGGCAGATACGCAGTATTTT CATSRVPGTGGADTQYF . TRBJ2-3 TRBD1 TRBV15